Listed below are T cell receptor beta chains from one sample, sequenced in a study of blood T cells in healthy people across ages. MiXCR, applied by TCRdb to the 5' RACE reads, yields one record per CDR3 protein. The profile shows about 810,000 distinct CDR3 sequences, 35% to 40% of them singletons. The sequenced sample consisted of blood. All receptors derive from a man younger than 30 in good health. The CDR3 runs from the conserved cysteine through the conserved F or W. Fields, in order: V gene, clone size, D gene, J gene, CDR3 protein, CDR3 DNA. The D gene is left open where the match is weak. Where a row states a size, it is once, few, many or the class of an expanded clone; other rows omit it.

V gene: TRBV4-3; clone size: few; D gene: .; J gene: TRBJ1-2; CDR3 protein: CASSQDMRQIIYGYTF; CDR3 DNA: TGCGCCAGCAGCCAAGATATGAGACAGATAATCTATGGCTACACCTTC
V gene: TRBV29-1; clone size: many; D gene: .; J gene: TRBJ2-5; CDR3 protein: CSVAVTQQETQYF; CDR3 DNA: TGCAGCGTTGCGGTAACTCAACAAGAGACCCAGTACTTC
V gene: TRBV5-1; clone size: few; D gene: TRBD2; J gene: TRBJ2-3; CDR3 protein: CASSRPERGAPDTQYF; CDR3 DNA: TGCGCCAGCAGCCGCCCAGAGCGGGGGGCCCCGGATACGCAGTATTTT
V gene: TRBV20-1; clone size: .; D gene: .; J gene: TRBJ2-1; CDR3 protein: CSAPTAKQSKGEQFF; CDR3 DNA: TGCAGTGCGCCCACCGCTAAGCAGTCTAAGGGTGAGCAGTTCTTC
V gene: TRBV29-1; clone size: .; D gene: TRBD1; J gene: TRBJ2-1; CDR3 protein: CSVMYGQGSSNEQFF; CDR3 DNA: TGCAGCGTTATGTACGGACAGGGATCGTCCAATGAGCAGTTCTTC
V gene: TRBV7-2; clone size: .; D gene: TRBD1; J gene: TRBJ1-2; CDR3 protein: CASSFNPGQLANYDYTF; CDR3 DNA: TGTGCCAGCAGCTTCAATCCGGGACAGCTAGCTAACTATGACTACACCTTC
V gene: TRBV7-3; clone size: .; D gene: TRBD1; J gene: TRBJ2-4; CDR3 protein: CASSVNQGAEEQYF; CDR3 DNA: TGTGCCAGCAGCGTAAATCAGGGGGCGGAGGAGCAGTACTTC
V gene: TRBV7-9; clone size: .; D gene: TRBD2; J gene: TRBJ2-1; CDR3 protein: CASSFFLTGTKYNEQFF; CDR3 DNA: TGTGCCAGCAGCTTCTTCTTAACCGGGACTAAATACAATGAGCAGTTCTTC
V gene: TRBV7-2; clone size: .; D gene: .; J gene: TRBJ2-1; CDR3 protein: CASGKGLYNEQFF; CDR3 DNA: TGTGCCAGCGGTAAAGGACTGTACAATGAGCAGTTCTTC
V gene: TRBV20-1; clone size: .; D gene: .; J gene: TRBJ1-1; CDR3 protein: CSARAGGGNTEAFF; CDR3 DNA: TGCAGTGCTAGAGCAGGTGGAGGGAACACTGAAGCTTTCTTT
V gene: TRBV20-1; clone size: few; D gene: TRBD1; J gene: TRBJ1-2; CDR3 protein: CSARELTGIYGYTF; CDR3 DNA: TGCAGTGCTAGAGAACTGACAGGGATCTATGGCTACACCTTC
V gene: TRBV28; clone size: .; D gene: TRBD1; J gene: TRBJ2-1; CDR3 protein: CAGRGQVNEQFF; CDR3 DNA: TGTGCCGGCAGGGGACAGGTCAATGAGCAGTTCTTC
V gene: TRBV11-2; clone size: .; D gene: .; J gene: TRBJ2-3; CDR3 protein: CASSGFRSVSTDTQYF; CDR3 DNA: TGTGCCAGCTCGGGTTTTCGTAGTGTTAGCACAGATACGCAGTATTTT
V gene: TRBV15; clone size: .; D gene: .; J gene: TRBJ1-1; CDR3 protein: CATTGNRVTEAFF; CDR3 DNA: TGTGCCACCACCGGAAACAGGGTGACTGAAGCTTTCTTT
V gene: TRBV11-2; clone size: once; D gene: .; J gene: TRBJ1-1; CDR3 protein: CASPSTEAFF; CDR3 DNA: TGTGCCAGCCCCAGCACTGAAGCTTTCTTT
V gene: TRBV29-1; clone size: few; D gene: .; J gene: TRBJ2-5; CDR3 protein: CSVERIPEQYF; CDR3 DNA: TGCAGCGTTGAAAGAATTCCTGAGCAGTACTTC
V gene: TRBV2; clone size: few; D gene: .; J gene: TRBJ2-5; CDR3 protein: CASSEEVTTQETQYF; CDR3 DNA: TGTGCCAGCAGTGAAGAGGTGACTACCCAAGAGACCCAGTACTTC
V gene: TRBV10-3; clone size: many; D gene: TRBD2; J gene: TRBJ2-3; CDR3 protein: CAITPMRGDPSTDTQYF; CDR3 DNA: TGTGCCATCACCCCCATGCGGGGGGACCCTAGCACAGATACGCAGTATTTT
V gene: TRBV7-9; clone size: few; D gene: TRBD2; J gene: TRBJ2-3; CDR3 protein: CASSRLRSGGLPTDTQYF; CDR3 DNA: TGTGCCAGCAGCCGGCTTCGGAGCGGGGGCCTTCCCACAGATACGCAGTATTTT
V gene: TRBV29-1; clone size: .; D gene: .; J gene: TRBJ2-3; CDR3 protein: CSVEVAEAQYF; CDR3 DNA: TGCAGCGTTGAGGTTGCAGAAGCGCAGTATTTT
V gene: TRBV20-1; clone size: few; D gene: .; J gene: TRBJ2-1; CDR3 protein: CSARGGGGRYNEQFF; CDR3 DNA: TGCAGTGCTAGAGGGGGTGGCGGGCGCTACAATGAGCAGTTCTTC
V gene: TRBV2; clone size: .; D gene: .; J gene: TRBJ2-1; CDR3 protein: CASSIINGGEQFF; CDR3 DNA: TGTGCCAGCAGTATAATCAATGGGGGTGAGCAGTTCTTC
V gene: TRBV29-1; clone size: few; D gene: .; J gene: TRBJ2-5; CDR3 protein: CSAPKGNGETQYF; CDR3 DNA: TGCAGCGCACCAAAGGGGAACGGGGAGACCCAGTACTTC
V gene: TRBV7-9; clone size: once; D gene: .; J gene: TRBJ1-1; CDR3 protein: CATGGLGTEAFF; CDR3 DNA: TGTGCCACCGGAGGGCTGGGGACTGAAGCTTTCTTT
V gene: TRBV29-1; clone size: few; D gene: .; J gene: TRBJ2-3; CDR3 protein: CSVLQGTDTQYF; CDR3 DNA: TGCAGCGTTCTCCAGGGCACAGATACGCAGTATTTT
V gene: TRBV20-1; clone size: .; D gene: TRBD1; J gene: TRBJ1-1; CDR3 protein: CSARDRGQAKNTEAFF; CDR3 DNA: TGCAGTGCTAGAGATCGGGGACAGGCGAAGAACACTGAAGCTTTCTTT
V gene: TRBV13; clone size: .; D gene: TRBD2; J gene: TRBJ2-3; CDR3 protein: CASSPRRRGGPTDTQYF; CDR3 DNA: TGTGCCAGCAGCCCCCGTAGGCGGGGGGGCCCCACAGATACGCAGTATTTT
V gene: TRBV30; clone size: .; D gene: .; J gene: TRBJ2-2; CDR3 protein: CAWSGGQTGELFF; CDR3 DNA: TGTGCCTGGAGCGGCGGGCAGACCGGGGAGCTGTTTTTT
V gene: TRBV9; clone size: few; D gene: .; J gene: TRBJ1-6; CDR3 protein: CASSVAAGFPYNSPLHF; CDR3 DNA: TGTGCCAGCAGCGTAGCTGCGGGGTTTCCCTATAATTCACCCCTCCACTTT
V gene: TRBV29-1; clone size: .; D gene: TRBD1; J gene: TRBJ1-1; CDR3 protein: CSFILSTGGTEAFF; CDR3 DNA: TGCAGCTTCATACTCTCCACAGGGGGCACTGAAGCTTTCTTT
V gene: TRBV29-1; clone size: .; D gene: .; J gene: TRBJ2-1; CDR3 protein: CSLRTLMGNEQFF; CDR3 DNA: TGCAGCCTACGGACCCTAATGGGGAATGAGCAGTTCTTC
V gene: TRBV4-1; clone size: few; D gene: .; J gene: TRBJ1-2; CDR3 protein: CASSQEDPTYGYTF; CDR3 DNA: TGCGCCAGCAGCCAAGAGGACCCAACCTATGGCTACACCTTC
V gene: TRBV5-1; clone size: .; D gene: TRBD1; J gene: TRBJ1-2; CDR3 protein: CASSLRQGRRSYGYTF; CDR3 DNA: TGCGCCAGCAGCTTGAGACAGGGAAGGAGGTCCTATGGCTACACCTTC
V gene: TRBV20-1; clone size: few; D gene: TRBD1; J gene: TRBJ1-1; CDR3 protein: CSADTGGTNTEAFF; CDR3 DNA: TGCAGTGCGGACACAGGGGGCACGAACACTGAAGCTTTCTTT
V gene: TRBV4-1; clone size: few; D gene: TRBD1; J gene: TRBJ1-5; CDR3 protein: CASSQDPGGDQPQHF; CDR3 DNA: TGCGCCAGCAGCCAAGACCCAGGGGGGGATCAGCCCCAGCATTTT